One T cell receptor (beta chain) is described in this entry. PCR primers comprised 60 Vbeta and 13 Jbeta primers. The method was immunoSEQ multiplex PCR; TCRdb's version includes in-frame clones alone and lacks a portion of them. The sample holds 80,000 to 95,000 clones; over 55% are singletons and the top ten take about 6.7%. The sample is drawn from a study of cytomegalovirus exposure and HLA in healthy donors. Across the study: In an earlier analysis, some 110 million unique TCR beta sequences were found from approximately 170 million T cells.

The V and J ends lost 4 bases and 3 bases, in that order; junction bases with no gene match: 8. The CDR3 consists of 17 residues. Germline lookup yields CDR1 SGHRS and CDR2 YFSETQ. Material for sequencing was PBMCs. This TCR was recovered from a woman in her thirties in good health and CMV-seronegative. The chain combines TRBV5-1 with TRBJ2-3; 13 bases fit TRBD2. CDR3 in amino acids: CASSPLWTSGGTDTQYF. DNA of the CDR3: TGCGCCAGCAGCCCCTTGTGGACTAGCGGGGGAACAGATACGCAGTATTTT.